The source of this T cell receptor (beta chain) is a study of blood T cell repertoires in COVID-19. The wider study: The samples span acute and convalescent COVID-19 from the United States, Italy and Spain. PBMCs, B-cell-depleted T cells, or T cells provided the cDNA or gDNA that made up the material.

CDR3 size: 15 residues. Looked up from germline, CDR1 is SGHRS and CDR2 is YFSETQ. Trimming took 0 bases from V and 1 from J, leaving 8 bases between them. Original handling: Reference gene primer amplification gave nucleated cell count estimates. Clones were read by immunoSEQ multiplex PCR, and TCRdb kept only the in-frame ones, dropping some. V and J calls and clone size are given by that table; D and trimming were obtained from the DNA. The sample has 50,000 to 65,000 clones; around 88% are singletons. The sample taken for sequencing was peripheral blood. V and J are TRBV5-1 and TRBJ2-1; D is unclear. The sequence came from a human donor in a cohort sampled during active COVID-19. The CDR3 loop reads CASSLAQVSYNEQFF. The CDR3 nucleotides read TGCGCCAGCAGCTTGGCCCAGGTTTCCTACAATGAGCAGTTCTTC.